The sequence of this T cell receptor (beta chain) was determined in a study of T-cell reconstitution after alpha-beta-depleted transplantation in children. The study's findings and limits: The authors attributed T-cell counts and diversity one year after transplant mostly to newly produced T cells. Surviving recipient T cells and thymic progenitors underlay high day-60 TCRbeta diversity in some patients.

The TCRbeta library was prepared with unique molecular identifiers. One entry per CDR3 protein, called by TCRdb with MiXCR from the PCR reads. The sample has 580,000 or so distinct CDR3 sequences, roughly 24% seen once. This clonotype was detected a few times. Its antigen is still unknown. The CDR3 sequence is 17 residues long. Between the trimmed V and J ends, which lost 3 bases and 3 bases, there was a span of 17 bases. This chain uses TRBV12-3 or TRBV12-4 with TRBJ1-4; D may be TRBD1 (6 bases). This clonotype was obtained from a boy younger than two who had a stem cell transplant for acute myeloid leukemia, so the T cells may come from the graft donor. The input for sequencing was PBMCs, mostly from graft donor cells, taken 360 days after TCRalphabeta/CD19-depleted stem cell transplant. The CDR3 spells CASSFSGESPANEKLFF. The CDR3 region has the DNA TGTGCCAGCAGTTTTTCAGGGGAAAGCCCTGCTAATGAAAAACTGTTTTTT.